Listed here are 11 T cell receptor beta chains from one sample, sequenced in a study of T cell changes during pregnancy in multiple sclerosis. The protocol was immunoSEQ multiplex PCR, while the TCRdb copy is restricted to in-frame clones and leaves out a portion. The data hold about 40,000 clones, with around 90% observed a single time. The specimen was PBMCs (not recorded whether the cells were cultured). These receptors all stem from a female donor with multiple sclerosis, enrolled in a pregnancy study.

CDR3 DNA: TGTGCCAGCAAACAGGGGACTAGCGACACCGGGGAGCTGTTTTTT. The encoded protein is CASKQGTSDTGELFF. The rearrangement joins TRBV6-4 to TRBJ2-2; 10 nucleotides agree with TRBD2. The CDR3 spans 15 residues. Trimming cost V 7 bases and J 3 bases; bases outside gene matches: 5. Germline V gene sequence: CDR1 MRHNA, CDR2 SNTAGT.

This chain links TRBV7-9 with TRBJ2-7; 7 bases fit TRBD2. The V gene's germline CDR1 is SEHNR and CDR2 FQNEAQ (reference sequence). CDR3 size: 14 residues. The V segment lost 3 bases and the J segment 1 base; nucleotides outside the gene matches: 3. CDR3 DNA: TGTGCCAGCAGCTTGGGCGGGAGATCCTACGAGCAGTACTTC. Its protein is CASSLGGRSYEQYF.

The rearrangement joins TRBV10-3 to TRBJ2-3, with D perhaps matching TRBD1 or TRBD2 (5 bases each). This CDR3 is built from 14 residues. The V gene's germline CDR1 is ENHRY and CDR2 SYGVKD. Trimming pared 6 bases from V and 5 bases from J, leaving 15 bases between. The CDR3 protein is CAISLGTLGDTQYF. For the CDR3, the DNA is TGTGCCATCAGCCTGGGGACCCTCGGAGATACGCAGTATTTT.

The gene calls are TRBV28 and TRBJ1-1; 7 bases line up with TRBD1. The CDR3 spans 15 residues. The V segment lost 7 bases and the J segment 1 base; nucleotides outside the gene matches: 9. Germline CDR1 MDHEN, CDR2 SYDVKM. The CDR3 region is CASTQLGQPNTEAFF. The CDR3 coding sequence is TGTGCCAGCACTCAACTGGGACAGCCGAACACTGAAGCTTTCTTT. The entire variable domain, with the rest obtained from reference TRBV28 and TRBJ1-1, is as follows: DVKVTQSSRYLVKRTGEKVFLECVQDMDHENMFWYRQDPGLGLRLIYFSYDVKMKEKGDIPEGYSVSREKKERFSLILESASTNQTSMYLCASTQLGQPNTEAFFGQGTRLTVV.

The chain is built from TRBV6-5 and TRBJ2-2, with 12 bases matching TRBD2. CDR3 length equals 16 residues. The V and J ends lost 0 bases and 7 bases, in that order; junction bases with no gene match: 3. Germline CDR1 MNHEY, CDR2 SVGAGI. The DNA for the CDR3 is TGTGCCAGCAGTTACTCTAGGACTAGCGGGATCGGGGAGCTGTTTTTT. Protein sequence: CASSYSRTSGIGELFF.

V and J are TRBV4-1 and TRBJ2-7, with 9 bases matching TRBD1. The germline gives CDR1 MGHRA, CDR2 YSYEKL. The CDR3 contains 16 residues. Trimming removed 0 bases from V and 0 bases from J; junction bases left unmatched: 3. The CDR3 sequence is CASSQEGQGISYEQYF. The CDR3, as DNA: TGCGCCAGCAGCCAAGAGGGACAGGGTATCTCCTACGAGCAGTACTTC.

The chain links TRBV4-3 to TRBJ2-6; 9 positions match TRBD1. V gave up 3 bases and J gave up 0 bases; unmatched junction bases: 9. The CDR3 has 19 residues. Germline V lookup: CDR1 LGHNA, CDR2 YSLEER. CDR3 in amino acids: CASSQLTGGSPSGANVLTF. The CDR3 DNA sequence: TGCGCCAGCAGCCAGCTGACAGGGGGATCCCCCTCTGGGGCCAACGTCCTGACTTTC.

As DNA, the CDR3 is TGTGCCAGCAGCTTAAGTACGCATTGGAACACTGAAGCTTTCTTT. Protein product: CASSLSTHWNTEAFF. This chain uses TRBV11-1 with TRBJ1-1; D not resolved. This CDR3 region has 15 residues. V shed 2 bases and J shed 1 base, with 11 bases lying between them. CDR1 is SGHAT and CDR2 is FQDESV in the germline V gene (reference sequence).

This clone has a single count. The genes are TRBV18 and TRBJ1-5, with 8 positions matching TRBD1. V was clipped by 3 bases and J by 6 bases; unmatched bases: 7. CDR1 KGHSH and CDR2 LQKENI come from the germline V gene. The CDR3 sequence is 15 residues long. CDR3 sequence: CASSPVGTGSQPQHF. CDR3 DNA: TGTGCCAGCTCACCCGTAGGGACAGGAAGTCAGCCCCAGCATTTT.

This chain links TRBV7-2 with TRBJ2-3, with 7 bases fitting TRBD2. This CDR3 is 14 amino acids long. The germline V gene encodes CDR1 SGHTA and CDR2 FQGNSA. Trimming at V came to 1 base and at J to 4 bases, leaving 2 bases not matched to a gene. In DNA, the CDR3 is TGTGCCAGCAGCTTAGACGCGGGAGCAGATACGCAGTATTTT. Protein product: CASSLDAGADTQYF. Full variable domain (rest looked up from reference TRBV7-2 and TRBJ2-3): GAGVSQSPSNKVTEKGKDVELRCDPISGHTALYWYRQSLGQGLEFLIYFQGNSAPDKSGLPSDRFSAERTGGSVSTLTIQRTQQEDSAVYLCASSLDAGADTQYFGPGTRLTVL.

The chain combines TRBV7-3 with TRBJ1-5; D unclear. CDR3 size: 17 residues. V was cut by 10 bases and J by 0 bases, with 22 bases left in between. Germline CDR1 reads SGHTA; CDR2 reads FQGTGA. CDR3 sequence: CAKTAELRKYSNQPQHF. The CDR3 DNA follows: TGTGCCAAAACAGCTGAGCTACGGAAGTATAGCAATCAGCCCCAGCATTTT.